This T cell receptor (beta chain) was documented in a study of T cell repertoires in cytomegalovirus infection. General study points: CMV-specific TCR beta clonotypes restricted by HLA-C were the ones dominating the ex vivo response.

This clonotype was observed at least ten times. Its antigen is undetermined. The CDR3 totals 13 residues. Germline V CDR1 and CDR2: SNHLY, FYNNEI. V was pared by 6 bases and J by 8 bases, with 6 bases of the junction left unmatched. TCRdb processed the reads anew with MiXCR; each CDR3 protein has one entry. This sample yields fewer than 900,000 distinct CDR3 sequences, of which almost 30% are seen a single time; 13% belongs to the top ten. The sequence derives from a human donor in good health (CMV status not recorded). Some clones in this sample may be carry-over from other donors' samples. Sequences were derived from cultured CD8+ T cells from PBMCs, sampled from culture after CMV antigen stimulation. V gene TRBV2 combines with J gene TRBJ2-1, with TRBD2 identical over 8 bases. The CDR3 sequence is CASSYPGLDEQFF. In nucleotides, the CDR3 is TGTGCCAGCAGCTACCCGGGACTAGATGAGCAGTTCTTC.